The rows below give T cell receptor beta chains drawn from one sample of a study of blood T cell repertoires in COVID-19. Libraries were prepared by immunoSEQ multiplex PCR; TCRdb keeps only in-frame clonotypes and omits some of them. The table records 150,000 to 200,000 clones, around 90% of them present only once. Sequencing was performed on peripheral blood. The source is a middle-aged man with active or convalescent COVID-19. CDR3s include the opening cysteine and the closing phenylalanine or tryptophan. D genes are given only for firm matches. Size tells how often a clone was seen (once, few, many) or the class of an expanded clone, and some rows leave it out.

v_gene	abundance	j_gene	d_gene	CDR3nt	CDR3aa
TRBV19	NA	TRBJ1-5	NA	TGTGCCAGTAGTATCGCCAGGGGAGGGCAGCCCCAGCATTTT	CASSIARGGQPQHF
TRBV12-3/TRBV12-4	NA	TRBJ1-5	TRBD1	TGTGCCAGCAGTGACAGGGTAAATCAGCCCCAGCATTTT	CASSDRVNQPQHF
TRBV27	once	TRBJ1-5	NA	TGTGCCAGCAGTTCACGGGTTCTCAATCAGCCCCAGCATTTT	CASSSRVLNQPQHF
TRBV6-6	NA	TRBJ2-2	TRBD2	TGTGCCACCTCGGGGACTAGCGGAGGCACCGGGGAGCTGTTTTTT	CATSGTSGGTGELFF
TRBV4-3	once	TRBJ1-4	TRBD1	TGCGCCAGCAGCCACTGGGACAGGGGGGGTGATGAAAAACTGTTTTTT	CASSHWDRGGDEKLFF
TRBV5-1	NA	TRBJ1-2	TRBD1	TGCGCCAGCAGCTTCACCCCGGGACAGGGGAACTATGGCTACACCTTC	CASSFTPGQGNYGYTF
TRBV5-1	NA	TRBJ1-1	NA	TGCGCCAGCAGCACTCAACTAGGGGGACCGAACACTGAAGCTTTCTTT	CASSTQLGGPNTEAFF
TRBV5-1	NA	TRBJ2-3	TRBD2	TGCGCCAGCAGCTTGCCGGGACTAGCGGGGGGCACAGATACGCAGTATTTT	CASSLPGLAGGTDTQYF
TRBV3-1/TRBV3-2	NA	TRBJ1-1	NA	TGTGCCAGCAGCCAGACCACCCTGACAGTGAACACTGAAGCTTTCTTT	CASSQTTLTVNTEAFF
TRBV9	NA	TRBJ1-2	NA	TGTGCCAGCAGCGCGACAGTGAACTATGGCTACACCTTC	CASSATVNYGYTF
TRBV19	NA	TRBJ2-7	TRBD2	TGTGCCAGTAGTATAGGGTGGCGGGAGAGCTCCTACGAGCAGTACTTC	CASSIGWRESSYEQYF
TRBV28	NA	TRBJ2-2	NA	TGTGCCAGCAGTCCCAGGAACACCGGGGAGCTGTTTTTT	CASSPRNTGELFF
TRBV6-5	NA	TRBJ2-5	NA	TGTGCCAGCAGCCCGGGTCCAAGGTCCCGGGAGACCCAGTACTTC	CASSPGPRSRETQYF
TRBV2	NA	TRBJ1-4	NA	TGTGCCAGCTTATTCAGAACTAATGAAAAACTGTTTTTT	CASLFRTNEKLFF
TRBV5-1	NA	TRBJ1-1	TRBD1	TGCGCCAGCAGCTGGGGACAGGGGTCGTACACTGAAGCTTTCTTT	CASSWGQGSYTEAFF
TRBV18	NA	TRBJ2-2	NA	TGTGCCAGCTCACCAAGGGGACAAGGGTACTCCGGGGAGCTGTTTTTT	CASSPRGQGYSGELFF
TRBV2	NA	TRBJ1-3	TRBD1	TGTGCCAGCAGCGGGACCGGGACAGGGCGAGCTGGAAACACCATATATTTT	CASSGTGTGRAGNTIYF
TRBV7-9	once	TRBJ1-1	NA	TGTGCCAGCAGCCCCGGTTTCGGGGTCATGAACACTGAAGCTTTCTTT	CASSPGFGVMNTEAFF
TRBV4-3	NA	TRBJ1-2	NA	TGCGCCAGCAGCCAGGACAGCTATGGCTACACCTTC	CASSQDSYGYTF
TRBV5-1	NA	TRBJ2-1	NA	TGCGCCAGCAGCGACAAGAACAATGAGCAGTTCTTC	CASSDKNNEQFF
TRBV27	NA	TRBJ1-3	NA	TGTGCCAGCAGTTTATCGACCAGGGCGTTGGACACCATATATTTT	CASSLSTRALDTIYF
TRBV5-6	once	TRBJ2-2	TRBD1	TGTGCCAGCAGCTCTTACAGGGGAGACACCGGGGAGCTGTTTTTT	CASSSYRGDTGELFF
TRBV7-2	NA	TRBJ2-3	NA	TGTGCCAGCAGCCCCCGACAGAGTCGCACAGATACGCAGTATTTT	CASSPRQSRTDTQYF
TRBV7-9	NA	TRBJ2-5	NA	TGTGCCAGCAGCTTAAATCCGGGGGGCAAGGGGGAGACCCAGTACTTC	CASSLNPGGKGETQYF
TRBV7-7	NA	TRBJ2-2	NA	TGTGCTAGCAGCTCGCGCTTACAGGGAACCGGGGAGCTGTTTTTT	CASSSRLQGTGELFF
TRBV13	once	TRBJ1-1	NA	TGTGCCAGCAGCCAACAGATTCCTCCTATTAACACTGAAGCTTTCTTT	CASSQQIPPINTEAFF
TRBV5-5	NA	TRBJ1-2	NA	TGTGCCAGCAGCTTGCTATCCGACTATGGCTACACCTTC	CASSLLSDYGYTF
TRBV5-5	NA	TRBJ2-7	TRBD2	TGTGCCAGCAGCTTTCAGGGACTAGGGTACGAGCAGTACTTC	CASSFQGLGYEQYF
TRBV19	NA	TRBJ2-7	NA	TGTGCCAGTAGTAACTACTACGAGCAGTACTTC	CASSNYYEQYF
TRBV4-1	once	TRBJ1-6	NA	TGCGCCAGCAGCCAAGAGCGTAGCTCCTATAATTCACCCCTCCACTTT	CASSQERSSYNSPLHF
TRBV2	NA	TRBJ2-3	TRBD2	TGTGCCAGCAGTGAAACGGCACTAGCGGGCCTTAGCACAGATACGCAGTATTTT	CASSETALAGLSTDTQYF
TRBV7-2	few	TRBJ1-5	TRBD1	TGTGCCAGCAGCCCAAGACAGGGTCCTTATAGCAATCAGCCCCAGCATTTT	CASSPRQGPYSNQPQHF
TRBV5-6	once	TRBJ2-7	TRBD1	TGTGCCAGCAGCCGGGACAGGGGGGACGAGCAGTACTTC	CASSRDRGDEQYF
TRBV9	NA	TRBJ2-1	TRBD2	TGTGCCAGCAGCGTAGCTACTAGCGGGGAAAACAATGAGCAGTTCTTC	CASSVATSGENNEQFF
TRBV3-1/TRBV3-2	NA	TRBJ1-1	NA	TGTGCCAGCAGCCAACGGGGGGCCACTGAAGCTTTCTTT	CASSQRGATEAFF
TRBV7-2	few	TRBJ2-7	TRBD1	TGTGCCAGCAGCCCCGACAGGGTGCTTTCATCCGAGCAGTACTTC	CASSPDRVLSSEQYF
TRBV6-4	NA	TRBJ2-3	NA	TGTGCCAGCAGCGGCGGGACTAGCACAGATACGCAGTATTTT	CASSGGTSTDTQYF
TRBV6-1	NA	TRBJ2-7	TRBD2	TGTGCCAGCAGTGAGCCTAGCGGGGCGAGCTCCTACGAGCAGTACTTC	CASSEPSGASSYEQYF
TRBV11-3	NA	TRBJ2-3	TRBD1	TGTGCCAGCAGCTTCGGGACAGGGAACACAGATACGCAGTATTTT	CASSFGTGNTDTQYF
TRBV28	NA	TRBJ1-4	TRBD1	TGTGCCAGCCGTTCTAAAGGGGGCGGCGATGAAAAACTGTTTTTT	CASRSKGGGDEKLFF
TRBV11-2	NA	TRBJ1-5	TRBD1	TGTGCCAGCAGCTTGACAGGGAATCAGCCCCAGCATTTT	CASSLTGNQPQHF
TRBV27	NA	TRBJ2-7	NA	TGTGCCAGCAGTCCCACCCGACAGGCGGGCGAGCAGTACTTC	CASSPTRQAGEQYF